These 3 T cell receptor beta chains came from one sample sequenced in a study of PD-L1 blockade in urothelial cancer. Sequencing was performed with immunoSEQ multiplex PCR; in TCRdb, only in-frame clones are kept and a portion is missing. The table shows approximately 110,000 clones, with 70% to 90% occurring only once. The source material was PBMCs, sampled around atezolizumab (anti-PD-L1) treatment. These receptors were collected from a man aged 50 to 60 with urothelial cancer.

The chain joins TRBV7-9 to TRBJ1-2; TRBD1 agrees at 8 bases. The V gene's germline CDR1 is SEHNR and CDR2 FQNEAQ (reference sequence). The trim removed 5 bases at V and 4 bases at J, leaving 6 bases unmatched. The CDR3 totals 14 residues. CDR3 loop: CASSEDRGGYGYTF. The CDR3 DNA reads TGTGCCAGCAGCGAAGACAGGGGTGGCTATGGCTACACCTTC.

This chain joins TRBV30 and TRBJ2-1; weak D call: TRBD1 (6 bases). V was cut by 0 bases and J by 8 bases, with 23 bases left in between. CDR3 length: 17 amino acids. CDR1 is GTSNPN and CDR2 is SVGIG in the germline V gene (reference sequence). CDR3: CAWSVATGMRRYDEQFF. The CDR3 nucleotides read TGTGCCTGGAGTGTAGCTACAGGGATGCGCCGGTATGATGAGCAGTTCTTC.

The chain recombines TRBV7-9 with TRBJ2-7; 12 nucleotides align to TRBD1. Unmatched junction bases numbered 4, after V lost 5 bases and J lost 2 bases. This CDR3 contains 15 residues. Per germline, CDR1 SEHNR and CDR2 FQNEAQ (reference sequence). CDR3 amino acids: CASSIGTGGTYEQYF. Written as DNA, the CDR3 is TGTGCCAGCAGCATAGGGACAGGGGGCACCTACGAGCAGTACTTC.